Listed below are T cell receptor beta chains from one sample, sequenced in a study of Graves' ophthalmopathy and Graves' hyperthyroidism. MiXCR, applied by TCRdb to the multiplex PCR reads, yields one record per CDR3 protein. The sample gives hundreds of thousands of distinct CDR3 sequences, 20% to 25% of which show up once; approximately 3% is in the top ten. The sequenced material came from peripheral blood. All receptors derive from a woman between 18 and 29 years old with stable Graves' hyperthyroidism. CDR3s include the opening cysteine and the closing phenylalanine or tryptophan. The order of the fields is D gene, clone size, V gene, J gene, CDR3 DNA, CDR3 protein. A D gene is named only where the DNA matches it firmly. Not every row has a clone size; where given, it reads once, few, many or a size class.

TRBD1	once	TRBV10-3	TRBJ2-5	TGTGCCATCAGACCGGGACAGGGAGTCCAAGAGACCCAGTACTTC	CAIRPGQGVQETQYF
TRBD1	many	TRBV20-1	TRBJ2-7	TGCAGTGCTTCCTACAGGGGACCCGAGCAGTACTTC	CSASYRGPEQYF
-	-	TRBV18	TRBJ1-1	TGTGCCAGCTCAGAGACTCTGAACACTGGAGCTTTCTTT	CASSETLNTGAFF
TRBD2	many	TRBV6-5	TRBJ2-2	TGTGCCAGCAGTTACTCAAGACTAGCGGGTCCATCCGGGGAGCTGTTTTTT	CASSYSRLAGPSGELFF
-	many	TRBV7-2	TRBJ2-7	TGTGCCAGCAGCTTACACCACGGCCGTATGGTAGACGAGCAGTACTTC	CASSLHHGRMVDEQYF
-	-	TRBV6-1	TRBJ1-1	TGTGCCAGCAGTGAAGCACAGGGATGGACTGAAGCTTTCTTT	CASSEAQGWTEAFF
TRBD2	few	TRBV4-1	TRBJ2-7	TGCGCCAGCAGCCAAGCGCTTCGCGGGAGGGCCTACGAGCAGTACTTC	CASSQALRGRAYEQYF
-	-	TRBV2	TRBJ1-1	TGTGCCAGCAACCCCCGGGTCGTATTGAACACTGAAGCTTTCTTT	CASNPRVVLNTEAFF
-	-	TRBV11-2	TRBJ1-1	TGTGCCAGCAGCTTTAGTGGACAGCGGAACACTGAAGCTTTCTTT	CASSFSGQRNTEAFF
TRBD2	many	TRBV7-2	TRBJ2-7	TGTGCCAGCAGCTTTAAGGCTAGCGGACTGTACGAGCAGTACTTC	CASSFKASGLYEQYF
-	many	TRBV15	TRBJ1-5	TGTGCCACCAGCATGTTCTCAGGGGCAGTAAATCAGCCCCAGCATTTT	CATSMFSGAVNQPQHF
-	-	TRBV10-3	TRBJ2-7	TGTGCCATCAGTTGGACGTCAGGCGACGAGCAGTACTTC	CAISWTSGDEQYF
-	many	TRBV30	TRBJ1-5	TGTGCCTGGAGCCCTGACGGGGATAGCAATCAGCCCCAGCATTTT	CAWSPDGDSNQPQHF
TRBD1	many	TRBV29-1	TRBJ2-6	TGCAGCGTTGAAGAGGGACAGTTGGGGGCCAACGTCCTGACTTTC	CSVEEGQLGANVLTF
-	many	TRBV2	TRBJ1-2	TGTGCCAGCAGGGTCAGACAGAACTATGGCTACACCTTC	CASRVRQNYGYTF
TRBD1	many	TRBV19	TRBJ1-6	TGTGCCAGTAGTACCCGGACAGGTTATAATTCACCCCTCCACTTT	CASSTRTGYNSPLHF
-	-	TRBV7-3	TRBJ2-7	TGTGCCAGCAGCTTACCCTGGGGACTGTCGATCTACGAGCAGTACTTC	CASSLPWGLSIYEQYF
-	-	TRBV6-4	TRBJ1-5	TGTGCCAGCAGTGACAGGGGCCGAACTTATAGCAATCAGCCCCAGCATTTT	CASSDRGRTYSNQPQHF
-	-	TRBV7-9	TRBJ1-1	TGTGCCAGCAGCTTAAATGGAGGGCGCGGTGAAGCTTTCTTT	CASSLNGGRGEAFF
TRBD2	few	TRBV30	TRBJ2-7	TGTGCCTGGAGTGTACCCAGGACTAGCGGGAGGGCGTACGAGCAGTACTTC	CAWSVPRTSGRAYEQYF
TRBD1	many	TRBV30	TRBJ1-2	TGTGCCTGGAGTGTACTGGGACAGAACTATGGCTACACCTTC	CAWSVLGQNYGYTF
TRBD1	many	TRBV28	TRBJ2-7	TGTGCCAGCACTGAGGGACAGGCATACTACGAGCAGTACTTC	CASTEGQAYYEQYF
-	many	TRBV6-1	TRBJ1-3	TGTGCCAGCAGTGCCGACAGGTTCGTCTACACCATATATTTT	CASSADRFVYTIYF
-	many	TRBV12-3/TRBV12-4	TRBJ2-4	TGTGCCAGCAAGAGGTTTAGTGGGAAGAACATTCAGTACTTC	CASKRFSGKNIQYF
TRBD1	many	TRBV5-1	TRBJ2-7	TGCGCCAGCAGCTTAAGGACAGGGGGCCACGAGCAGTACTTC	CASSLRTGGHEQYF
-	many	TRBV15	TRBJ1-1	TGTGCCACCAGCCTCAGGAACACTGAAGCTTTCTTT	CATSLRNTEAFF
-	medium-sized	TRBV12-3/TRBV12-4	TRBJ2-5	TGTGCCAGCAGTTTCGACCGTCAAGAGACCCAGTACTTC	CASSFDRQETQYF
-	few	TRBV13	TRBJ2-5	TGTGCCAGCAGCTCCAGACCCGAGCCCCAAGAGACCCAGTACTTC	CASSSRPEPQETQYF
-	-	TRBV6-2/TRBV6-3	TRBJ2-5	TGTGCCAGCAAGAGGGGGGACATAGTGGAGACCCAGTACTTC	CASKRGDIVETQYF
-	-	TRBV5-1	TRBJ2-5	TGCGCCAGCAGCTTGATGAGAGGGAAAGAGACCCAGTACTTC	CASSLMRGKETQYF
-	many	TRBV20-1	TRBJ2-2	TGCAGTGCTAGAGATGGGGCACTGATGAACACCGGGGAGCTGTTTTTT	CSARDGALMNTGELFF
-	many	TRBV24-1	TRBJ2-5	TGTGCCACCCAGGCCCAAACGGAACAAGAGACCCAGTACTTC	CATQAQTEQETQYF
-	many	TRBV12-3/TRBV12-4	TRBJ1-2	TGTGCCAGCAGTTTAGGTGTAGGCTACACCTTC	CASSLGVGYTF
-	many	TRBV2	TRBJ2-2	TGTGCCAGCAGTGACCTGGGGTTCGGGGAGCTGTTTTTT	CASSDLGFGELFF
-	many	TRBV12-3/TRBV12-4	TRBJ2-6	TGTGCCAGCAGTTTAGAAGGTTGGGGCAGGGCTAACTCTGGGGCCAACGTCCTGACTTTC	CASSLEGWGRANSGANVLTF
-	many	TRBV28	TRBJ1-2	TGTGCCAGCAGTTCAGGGAGCCATGGCTACACCTTC	CASSSGSHGYTF
-	many	TRBV3-1	TRBJ1-2	TGTGCCAGCAGCCATCTAATTCCGGGACTCAGGGTCGGCTACACCTTC	CASSHLIPGLRVGYTF
-	many	TRBV7-9	TRBJ1-1	TGTGCCAGCAGCTTAGCGTGGGGCAACACTGAAGCTTTCTTT	CASSLAWGNTEAFF
TRBD1	many	TRBV20-1	TRBJ1-1	TGCAGTGCCGGACAGGGGTCGAACACTGAAGCTTTCTTT	CSAGQGSNTEAFF
-	few	TRBV7-2	TRBJ1-1	TGTGCCAGCAGCTTAAGGTCAGGGATGAACACTGAAGCTTTCTTT	CASSLRSGMNTEAFF
-	many	TRBV29-1	TRBJ1-2	TGCAGCGTAGGGGTGTCGGGAACTAACTATGGCTACACCTTC	CSVGVSGTNYGYTF
TRBD1	many	TRBV25-1	TRBJ2-2	TGTGCCAGCAGTGAATTTCCCAGGGGGCCTGGGGAGCTGTTTTTT	CASSEFPRGPGELFF
-	-	TRBV19	TRBJ1-1	TGTGCCAGTAGAGACAGAGTAATGAACACTGAAGCTTTCTTT	CASRDRVMNTEAFF
-	many	TRBV29-1	TRBJ2-5	TGCAGCGTTGAGGGATTGCAAGAGACCCAGTACTTC	CSVEGLQETQYF
-	many	TRBV11-2	TRBJ2-5	TGTGCCAGCAGCTTATTCAGGGAGAAGTGGACCCAGTACTTC	CASSLFREKWTQYF
TRBD2	few	TRBV3-1	TRBJ2-7	TGTGCCAGCAGCCAAGGAATTTTTAGCGGGAGAGGAACCTACGAGCAGTACTTC	CASSQGIFSGRGTYEQYF
-	-	TRBV28	TRBJ2-7	TGTGCCAGCAGTTTAAGGGATATACCCCCCTACGAGCAGTGCTTC	CASSLRDIPPYEQCF
-	many	TRBV20-1	TRBJ2-7	TGCAGTGCTAGAGGACCACTGGACGAGCAGTACTTC	CSARGPLDEQYF
-	many	TRBV6-5	TRBJ1-6	TGTGCCAGCAGTTACGCTCAGGGAGAAAGAGGCTCACCCCTCCACTTT	CASSYAQGERGSPLHF
TRBD2	-	TRBV30	TRBJ2-2	TGTGCCTGGAGTGCGCAGCGGACTAGCGGGAGCCCCGGGGAGCTGTTTTTT	CAWSAQRTSGSPGELFF
-	many	TRBV18	TRBJ2-7	TGTGCCAGCTCACCGCAGTTAAGCGAGCAGTACTTC	CASSPQLSEQYF
-	many	TRBV6-1	TRBJ1-5	TGTGCCAGCAGTGTGGCGGGCAGGGGAGGAGGCCAGCCCCAGCATTTT	CASSVAGRGGGQPQHF
-	-	TRBV20-1	TRBJ2-4	TGCAGTGCTATGCTTGGAAACATTCAGTACTTC	CSAMLGNIQYF
TRBD2	few	TRBV12-3/TRBV12-4	TRBJ2-7	TGTGCCAGCAGACCCGGGAGGGGGTCGGGCTACGAGCAGTACTTC	CASRPGRGSGYEQYF
-	many	TRBV6-2/TRBV6-3	TRBJ2-4	TGTGCCAGCAGTTACGTACAGGGAACCAAAAACATTCAGTACTTC	CASSYVQGTKNIQYF
-	many	TRBV4-3	TRBJ2-6	TGCGCCAGCAGCCAAGTTGAGGGTTCTGGGGCCAACGTCCTGACTTTC	CASSQVEGSGANVLTF
-	many	TRBV4-1	TRBJ1-3	TGCGCCAGCAGCCAGTTTACAAGCCGAAACACCATATATTTT	CASSQFTSRNTIYF